This entry features one TCR beta chain sequence. Its antigen is still unknown. Sequencing was performed with immunoSEQ multiplex PCR; in TCRdb, only in-frame clones are kept and a portion is missing. The sample lists some 1,700 clones, about 86% occurring once. The data were taken from a study of T cells after posttransplantation cyclophosphamide. Study results and limitations: Skin or GI-infiltrating T cells shared few TRB sequences with blood. Recipient CMV seropositivity and CMV reactivation strongly tracked TRB clonality. Donor-recipient repertoire similarity was low at 1-2 months, rising over year one.

V was cut by 3 bases and J by 7 bases, with 13 bases left in between. Germline V gene data show CDR1 as MDHEN and CDR2 as SYDVKM. This CDR3 has 14 amino acids. Sequencing was carried out using CD8+ T cells sorted from bone marrow. This sequence originates from a woman in her 50s in good health and a related stem cell transplant donor. The V gene is TRBV28, the J gene TRBJ2-1; weak D call: TRBD2 (5 bases). CDR3 sequence: CASSFEGGKNEQFF. CDR3 in DNA: TGTGCCAGCAGTTTCGAGGGCGGAAAGAATGAGCAGTTCTTC.